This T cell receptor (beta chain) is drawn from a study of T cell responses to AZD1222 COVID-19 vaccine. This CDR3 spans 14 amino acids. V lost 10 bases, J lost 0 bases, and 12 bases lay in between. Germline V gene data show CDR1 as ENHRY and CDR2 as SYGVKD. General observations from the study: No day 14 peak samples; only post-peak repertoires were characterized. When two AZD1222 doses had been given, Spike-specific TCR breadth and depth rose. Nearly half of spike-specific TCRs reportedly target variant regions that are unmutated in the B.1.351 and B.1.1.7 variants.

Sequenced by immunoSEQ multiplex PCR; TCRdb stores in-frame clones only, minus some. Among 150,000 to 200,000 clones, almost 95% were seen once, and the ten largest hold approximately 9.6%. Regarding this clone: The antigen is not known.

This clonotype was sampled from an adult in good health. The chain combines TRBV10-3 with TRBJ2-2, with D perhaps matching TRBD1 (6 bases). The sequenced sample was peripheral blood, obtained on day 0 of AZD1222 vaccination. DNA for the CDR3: TGTGCCACACAGACAGGAACGAACACCGGGGAGCTGTTTTTT. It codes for CATQTGTNTGELFF.